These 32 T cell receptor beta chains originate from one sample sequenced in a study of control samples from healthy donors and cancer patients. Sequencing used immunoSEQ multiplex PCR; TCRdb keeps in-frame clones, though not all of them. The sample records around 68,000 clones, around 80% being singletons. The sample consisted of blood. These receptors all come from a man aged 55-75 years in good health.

In DNA, the CDR3 is TGTGCCAGCAGCCAAGGTCCAGGGAATGAGCAGTTCTTC. Translated: CASSQGPGNEQFF. The J gene is TRBJ2-1, the V gene TRBV4-2; weak D call: TRBD1 (5 bases). Between the trimmed V and J ends, which lost 1 base and 7 bases, there was a span of 8 bases. Germline values: CDR1 LGHNA, CDR2 YNFKEQ. The CDR3 consists of 13 residues.

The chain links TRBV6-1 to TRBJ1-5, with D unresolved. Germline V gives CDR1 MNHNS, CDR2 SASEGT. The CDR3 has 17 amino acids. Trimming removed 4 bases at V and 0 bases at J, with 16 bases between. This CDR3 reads CASSVQAGSNSNQPQHF. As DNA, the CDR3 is TGTGCCAGCAGTGTTCAGGCTGGGTCAAATAGCAATCAGCCCCAGCATTTT.

The CDR3 DNA follows: TGTGCCAGCAGCTTTGGCCGCCCGGGACAGGGGTACGAGCAGTACTTC. Amino acids: CASSFGRPGQGYEQYF. The chain is built from TRBV7-8 and TRBJ2-7; 10 bases line up with TRBD1. The CDR3 totals 16 residues. Trimming removed 3 bases from V and 4 bases from J; junction bases left unmatched: 9. Germline V gives CDR1 SGHVS, CDR2 FQNEAQ.

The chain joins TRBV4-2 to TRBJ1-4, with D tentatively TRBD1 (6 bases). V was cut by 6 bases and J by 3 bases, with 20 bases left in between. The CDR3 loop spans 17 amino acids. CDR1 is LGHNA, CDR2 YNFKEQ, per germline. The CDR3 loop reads CASRLVGQGRANEKLFF. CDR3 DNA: TGTGCCAGCAGACTAGTGGGGCAGGGGCGCGCTAATGAAAAACTGTTTTTT.

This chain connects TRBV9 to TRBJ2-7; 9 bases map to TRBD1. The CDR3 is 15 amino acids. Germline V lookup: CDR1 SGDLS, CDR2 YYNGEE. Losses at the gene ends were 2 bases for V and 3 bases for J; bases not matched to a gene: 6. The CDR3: CASSVGQGVIYEQYF. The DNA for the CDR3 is TGTGCCAGCAGCGTGGGACAGGGCGTGATCTACGAGCAGTACTTC.

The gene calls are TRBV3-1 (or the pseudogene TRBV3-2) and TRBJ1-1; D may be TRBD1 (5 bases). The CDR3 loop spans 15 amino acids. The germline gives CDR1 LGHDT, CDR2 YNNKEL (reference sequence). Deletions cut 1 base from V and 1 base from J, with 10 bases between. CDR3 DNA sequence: TGTGCCAGCAGCCAAGGGGACTTCAAGAACACTGAAGCTTTCTTT. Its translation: CASSQGDFKNTEAFF.

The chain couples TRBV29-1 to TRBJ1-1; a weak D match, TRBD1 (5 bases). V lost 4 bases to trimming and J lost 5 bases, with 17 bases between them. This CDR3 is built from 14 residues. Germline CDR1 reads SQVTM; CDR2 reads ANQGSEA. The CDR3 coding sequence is TGCAGCGTTGCCCGGGGGGACTTGGCGACTGAAGCTTTCTTT. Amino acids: CSVARGDLATEAFF.

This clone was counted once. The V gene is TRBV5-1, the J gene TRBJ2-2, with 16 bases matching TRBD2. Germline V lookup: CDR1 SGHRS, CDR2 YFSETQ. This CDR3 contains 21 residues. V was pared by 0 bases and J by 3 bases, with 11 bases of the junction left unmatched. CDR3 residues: CASSLAPGTSGRAWDTGELFF. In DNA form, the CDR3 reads TGCGCCAGCAGCTTGGCCCCCGGGACTAGCGGGAGGGCCTGGGACACCGGGGAGCTGTTTTTT.

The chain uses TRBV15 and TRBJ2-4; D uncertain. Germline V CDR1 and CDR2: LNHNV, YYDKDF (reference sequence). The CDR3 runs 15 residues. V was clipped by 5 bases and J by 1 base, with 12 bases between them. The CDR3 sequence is CATSPPGMAKNIQYF. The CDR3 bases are TGTGCCACCAGCCCCCCAGGTATGGCCAAAAACATTCAGTACTTC.

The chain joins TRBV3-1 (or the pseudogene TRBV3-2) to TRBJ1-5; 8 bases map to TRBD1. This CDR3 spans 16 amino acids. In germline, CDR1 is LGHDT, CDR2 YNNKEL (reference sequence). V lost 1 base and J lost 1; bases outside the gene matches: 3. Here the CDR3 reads CASSQAGGKSNQPQHF. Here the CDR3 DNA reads TGTGCCAGCAGCCAAGCAGGGGGCAAGAGCAATCAGCCCCAGCATTTT.

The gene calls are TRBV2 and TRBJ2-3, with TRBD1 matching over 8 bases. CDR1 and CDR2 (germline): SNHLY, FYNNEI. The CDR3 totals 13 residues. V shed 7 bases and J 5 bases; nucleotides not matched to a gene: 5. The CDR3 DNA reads TGTGCCAGCACCAAACAGGGGGTAGATACGCAGTATTTT. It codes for CASTKQGVDTQYF.

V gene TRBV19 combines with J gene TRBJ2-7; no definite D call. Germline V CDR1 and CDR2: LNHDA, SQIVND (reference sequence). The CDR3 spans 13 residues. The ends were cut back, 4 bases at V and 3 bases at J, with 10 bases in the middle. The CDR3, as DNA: TGTGCCAGTAGTAAAACAACGGGCTACGAGCAGTACTTC. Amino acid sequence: CASSKTTGYEQYF. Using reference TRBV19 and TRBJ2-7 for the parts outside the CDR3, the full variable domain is DGGITQSPKYLFRKEGQNVTLSCEQNLNHDAMYWYRQDPGQGLRLIYYSQIVNDFQKGDIAEGYSVSREKKESFPLTVTSAQKNPTAFYLCASSKTTGYEQYFGPGTRLTVT.

The CDR3 sequence: CASSLREVTLYEQYF. The CDR3 DNA sequence: TGTGCCAGCAGTTTGCGGGAGGTAACCCTCTACGAGCAGTACTTC. The chain recombines TRBV6-2 or TRBV6-3 with TRBJ2-7, with TRBD2 matching 8 bases. CDR1 is MNHEY and CDR2 is SVGEGT in the germline V gene. The J segment lost 3 bases and the V segment lost 4 bases, leaving 8 bases of the junction unmatched. The CDR3 covers 15 residues.

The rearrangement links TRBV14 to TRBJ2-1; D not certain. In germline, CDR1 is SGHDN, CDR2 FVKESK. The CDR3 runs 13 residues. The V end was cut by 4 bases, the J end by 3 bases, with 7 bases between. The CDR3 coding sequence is TGTGCCAGCAGCCGGAGTGGCTACAATGAGCAGTTCTTC. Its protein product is CASSRSGYNEQFF.

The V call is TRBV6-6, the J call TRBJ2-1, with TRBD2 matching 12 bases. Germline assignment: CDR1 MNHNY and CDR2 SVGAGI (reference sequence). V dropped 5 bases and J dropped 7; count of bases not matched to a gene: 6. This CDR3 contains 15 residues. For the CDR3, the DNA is TGTGCCAGCAGTGGGGGGCTAGCGGGAGGGAATGAGCAGTTCTTC. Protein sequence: CASSGGLAGGNEQFF.

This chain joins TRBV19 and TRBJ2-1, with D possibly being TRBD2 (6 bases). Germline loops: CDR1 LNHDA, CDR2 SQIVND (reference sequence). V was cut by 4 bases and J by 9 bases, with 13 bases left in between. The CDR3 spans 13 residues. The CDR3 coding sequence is TGTGCCAGTAGTAACGAGCGGGTTGGTGAGCAGTTCTTC. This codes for CASSNERVGEQFF.

CDR3 coding DNA: TGTGCCAGCAGTAGGCAAGGTCGGGCTTACGAGCAGTACTTC. Its protein product is CASSRQGRAYEQYF. The rearrangement uses TRBV6-5 and TRBJ2-7; no definite D call. This CDR3 region has 14 residues. The V end was cut by 5 bases, the J end by 4 bases, with 15 bases between. Germline V gene sequence: CDR1 MNHEY, CDR2 SVGAGI.

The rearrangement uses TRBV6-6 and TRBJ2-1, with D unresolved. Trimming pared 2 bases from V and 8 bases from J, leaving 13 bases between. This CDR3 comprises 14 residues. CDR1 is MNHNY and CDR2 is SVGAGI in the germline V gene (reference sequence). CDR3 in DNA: TGTGCCAGCAGTTACGAGACTCCCGCCCATGAGCAGTTCTTC. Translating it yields CASSYETPAHEQFF.

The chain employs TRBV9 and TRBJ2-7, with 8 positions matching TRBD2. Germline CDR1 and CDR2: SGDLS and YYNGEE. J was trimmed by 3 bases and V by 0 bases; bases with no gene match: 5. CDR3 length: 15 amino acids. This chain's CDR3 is CASSVGVAGSYEQYF. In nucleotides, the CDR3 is TGTGCCAGCAGCGTAGGGGTAGCGGGGAGCTACGAGCAGTACTTC.

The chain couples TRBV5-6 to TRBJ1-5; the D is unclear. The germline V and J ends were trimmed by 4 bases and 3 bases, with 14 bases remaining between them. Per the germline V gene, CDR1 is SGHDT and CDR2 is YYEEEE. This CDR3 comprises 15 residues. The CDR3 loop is CASSPSGKVNQPQHF. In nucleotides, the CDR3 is TGTGCCAGCAGCCCCTCCGGGAAGGTCAATCAGCCCCAGCATTTT.

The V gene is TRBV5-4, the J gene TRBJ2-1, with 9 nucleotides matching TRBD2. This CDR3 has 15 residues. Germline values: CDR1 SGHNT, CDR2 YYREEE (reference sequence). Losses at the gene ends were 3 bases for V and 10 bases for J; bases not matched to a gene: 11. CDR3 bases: TGTGCCAGCAGCTCCCGACAGGGCGCGGGGGGGGAGCAGTTCTTC. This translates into CASSSRQGAGGEQFF.

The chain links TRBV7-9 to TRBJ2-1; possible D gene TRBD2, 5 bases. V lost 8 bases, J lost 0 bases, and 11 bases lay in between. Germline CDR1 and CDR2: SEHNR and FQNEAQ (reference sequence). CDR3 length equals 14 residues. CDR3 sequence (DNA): TGTGCCAGCCAAAAAGAGGGCTCCTACAATGAGCAGTTCTTC. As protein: CASQKEGSYNEQFF.

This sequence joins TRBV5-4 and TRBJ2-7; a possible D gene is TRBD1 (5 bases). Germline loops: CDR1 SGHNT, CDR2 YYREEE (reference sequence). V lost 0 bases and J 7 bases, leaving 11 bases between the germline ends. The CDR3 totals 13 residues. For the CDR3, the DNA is TGTGCCAGCAGCTTGGCAGGGTCGTTTGAGCAGTACTTC. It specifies CASSLAGSFEQYF.

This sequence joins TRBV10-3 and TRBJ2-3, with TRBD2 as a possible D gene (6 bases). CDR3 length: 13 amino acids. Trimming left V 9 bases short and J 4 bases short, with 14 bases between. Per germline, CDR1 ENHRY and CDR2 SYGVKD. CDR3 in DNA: TGTGCCATGGGAGGCGGGACGCCAGATACGCAGTATTTT. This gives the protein CAMGGGTPDTQYF.

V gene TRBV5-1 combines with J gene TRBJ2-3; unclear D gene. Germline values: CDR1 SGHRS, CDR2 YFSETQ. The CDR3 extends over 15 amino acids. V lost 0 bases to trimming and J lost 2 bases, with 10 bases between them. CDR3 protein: CASSLDAHSTDTQYF. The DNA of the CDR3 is TGCGCCAGCAGCTTGGACGCGCACTCCACAGATACGCAGTATTTT.

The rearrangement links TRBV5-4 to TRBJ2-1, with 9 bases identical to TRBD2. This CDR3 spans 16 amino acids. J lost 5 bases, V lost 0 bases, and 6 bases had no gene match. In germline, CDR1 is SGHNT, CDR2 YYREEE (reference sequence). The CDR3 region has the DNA TGTGCCAGCAGCTTGGCCGGCGGGAGGGCCAACAATGAGCAGTTCTTC. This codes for CASSLAGGRANNEQFF.

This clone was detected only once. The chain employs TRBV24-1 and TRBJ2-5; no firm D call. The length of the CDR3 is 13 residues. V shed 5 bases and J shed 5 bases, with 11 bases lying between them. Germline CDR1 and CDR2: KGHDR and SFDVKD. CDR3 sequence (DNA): TGTGCCACCAGTGGTGGGCCGAGGGAGACCCAGTACTTC. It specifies CATSGGPRETQYF.

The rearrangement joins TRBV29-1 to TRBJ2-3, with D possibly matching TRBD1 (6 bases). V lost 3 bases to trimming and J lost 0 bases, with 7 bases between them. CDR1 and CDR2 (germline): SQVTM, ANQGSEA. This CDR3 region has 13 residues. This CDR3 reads CSVDGQSTDTQYF. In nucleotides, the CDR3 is TGCAGCGTTGACGGACAGAGCACAGATACGCAGTATTTT.

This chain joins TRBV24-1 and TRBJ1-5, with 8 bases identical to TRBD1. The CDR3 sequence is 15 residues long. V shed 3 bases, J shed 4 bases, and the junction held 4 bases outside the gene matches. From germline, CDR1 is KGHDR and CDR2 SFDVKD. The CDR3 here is CATSDTRQGNQPQHF. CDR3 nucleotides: TGTGCCACCAGTGATACGCGACAGGGGAATCAGCCCCAGCATTTT.

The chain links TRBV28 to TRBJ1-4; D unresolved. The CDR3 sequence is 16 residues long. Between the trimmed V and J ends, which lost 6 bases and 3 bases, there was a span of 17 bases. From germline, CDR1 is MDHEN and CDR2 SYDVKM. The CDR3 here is CASRYDGGRANEKLFF. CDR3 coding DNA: TGTGCCAGCAGGTACGATGGTGGCAGAGCTAATGAAAAACTGTTTTTT.

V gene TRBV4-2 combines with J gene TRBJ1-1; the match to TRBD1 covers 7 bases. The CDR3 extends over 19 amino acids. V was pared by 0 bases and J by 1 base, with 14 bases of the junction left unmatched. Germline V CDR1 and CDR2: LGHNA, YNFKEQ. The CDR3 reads CASSQDPHDRAIRNTEAFF. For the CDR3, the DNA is TGTGCCAGCAGCCAAGATCCTCATGACAGGGCGATTAGGAACACTGAAGCTTTCTTT.

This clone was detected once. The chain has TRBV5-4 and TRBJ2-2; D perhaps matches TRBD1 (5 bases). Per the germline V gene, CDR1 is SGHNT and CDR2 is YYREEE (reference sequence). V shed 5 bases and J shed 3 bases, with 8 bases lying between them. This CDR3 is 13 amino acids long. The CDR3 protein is CASSGRDTGELFF. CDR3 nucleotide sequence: TGTGCCAGCAGTGGCAGGGACACCGGGGAGCTGTTTTTT. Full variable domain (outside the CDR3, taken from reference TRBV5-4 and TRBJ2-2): ETGVTQSPTHLIKTRGQQVTLRCSSQSGHNTVSWYQQALGQGPQFIFQYYREEENGRGNFPPRFSGLQFPNYSSELNVNALELDDSALYLCASSGRDTGELFFGEGSRLTVL.